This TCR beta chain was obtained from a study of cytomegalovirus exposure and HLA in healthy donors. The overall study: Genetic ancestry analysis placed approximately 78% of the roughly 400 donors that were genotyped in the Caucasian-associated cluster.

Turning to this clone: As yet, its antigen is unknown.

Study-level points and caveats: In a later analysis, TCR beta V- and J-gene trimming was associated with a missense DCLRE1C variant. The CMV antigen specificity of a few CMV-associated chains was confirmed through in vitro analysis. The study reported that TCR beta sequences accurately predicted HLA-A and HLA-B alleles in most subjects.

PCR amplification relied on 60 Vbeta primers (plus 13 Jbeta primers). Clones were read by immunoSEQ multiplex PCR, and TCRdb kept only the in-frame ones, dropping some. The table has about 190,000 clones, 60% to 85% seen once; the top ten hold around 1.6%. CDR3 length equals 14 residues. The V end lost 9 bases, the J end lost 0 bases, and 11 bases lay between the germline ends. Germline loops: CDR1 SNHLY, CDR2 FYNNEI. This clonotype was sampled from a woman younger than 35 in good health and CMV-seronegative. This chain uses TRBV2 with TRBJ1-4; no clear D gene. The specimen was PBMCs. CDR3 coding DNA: TGTGCCAGTAAAGCGGGTACAACTAATGAAAAACTGTTTTTT. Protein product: CASKAGTTNEKLFF. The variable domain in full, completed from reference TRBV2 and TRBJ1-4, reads EPEVTQTPSHQVTQMGQEVILRCVPISNHLYFYWYRQILGQKVEFLVSFYNNEISEKSEIFDDQFSVERPDGSNFTLKIRSTKLEDSAMYFCASKAGTTNEKLFFGSGTQLSVL.